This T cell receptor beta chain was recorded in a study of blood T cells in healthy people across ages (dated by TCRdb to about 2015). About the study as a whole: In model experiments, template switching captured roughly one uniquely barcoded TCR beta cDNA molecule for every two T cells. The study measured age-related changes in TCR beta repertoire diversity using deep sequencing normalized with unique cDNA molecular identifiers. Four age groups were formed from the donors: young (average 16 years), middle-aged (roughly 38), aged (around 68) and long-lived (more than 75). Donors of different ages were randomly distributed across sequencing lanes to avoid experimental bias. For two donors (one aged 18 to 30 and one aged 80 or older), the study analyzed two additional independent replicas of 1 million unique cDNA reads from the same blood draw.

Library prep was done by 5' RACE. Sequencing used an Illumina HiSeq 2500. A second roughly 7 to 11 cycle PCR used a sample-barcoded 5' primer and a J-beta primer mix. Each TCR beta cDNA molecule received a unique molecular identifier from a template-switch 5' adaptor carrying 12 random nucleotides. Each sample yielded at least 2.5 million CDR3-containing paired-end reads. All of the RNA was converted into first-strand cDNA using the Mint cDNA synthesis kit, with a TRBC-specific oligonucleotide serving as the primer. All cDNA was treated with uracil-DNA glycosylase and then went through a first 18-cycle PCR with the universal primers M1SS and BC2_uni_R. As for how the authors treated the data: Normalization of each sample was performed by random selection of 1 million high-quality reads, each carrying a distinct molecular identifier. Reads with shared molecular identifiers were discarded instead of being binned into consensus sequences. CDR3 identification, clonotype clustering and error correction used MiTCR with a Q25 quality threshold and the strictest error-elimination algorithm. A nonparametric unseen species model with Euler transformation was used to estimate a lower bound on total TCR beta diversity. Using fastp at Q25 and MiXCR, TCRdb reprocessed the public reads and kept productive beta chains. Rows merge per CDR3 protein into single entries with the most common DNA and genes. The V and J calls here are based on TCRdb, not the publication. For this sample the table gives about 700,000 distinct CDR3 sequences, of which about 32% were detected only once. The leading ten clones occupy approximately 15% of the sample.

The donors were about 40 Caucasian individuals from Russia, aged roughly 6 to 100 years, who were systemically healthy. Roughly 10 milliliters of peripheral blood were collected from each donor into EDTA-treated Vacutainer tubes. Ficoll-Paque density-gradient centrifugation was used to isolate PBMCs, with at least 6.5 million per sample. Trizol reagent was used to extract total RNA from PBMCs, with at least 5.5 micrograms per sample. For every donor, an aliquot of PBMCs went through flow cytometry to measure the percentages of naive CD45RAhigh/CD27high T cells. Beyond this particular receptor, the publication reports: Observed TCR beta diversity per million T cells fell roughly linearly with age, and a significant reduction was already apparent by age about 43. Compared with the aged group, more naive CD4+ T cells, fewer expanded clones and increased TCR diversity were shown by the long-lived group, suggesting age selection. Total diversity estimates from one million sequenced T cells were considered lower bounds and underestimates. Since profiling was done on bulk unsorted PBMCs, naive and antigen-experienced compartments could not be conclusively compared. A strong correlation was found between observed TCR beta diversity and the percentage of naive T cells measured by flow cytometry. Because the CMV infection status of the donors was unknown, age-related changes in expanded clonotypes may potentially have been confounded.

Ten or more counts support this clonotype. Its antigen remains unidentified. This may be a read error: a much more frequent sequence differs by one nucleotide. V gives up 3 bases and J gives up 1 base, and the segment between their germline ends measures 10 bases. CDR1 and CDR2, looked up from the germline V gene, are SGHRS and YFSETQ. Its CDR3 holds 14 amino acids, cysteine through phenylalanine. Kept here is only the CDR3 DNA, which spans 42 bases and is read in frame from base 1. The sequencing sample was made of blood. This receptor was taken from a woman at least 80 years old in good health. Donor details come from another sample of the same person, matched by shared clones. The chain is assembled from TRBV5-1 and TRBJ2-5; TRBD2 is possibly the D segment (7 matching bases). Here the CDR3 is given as CASSWGGGQETQYF. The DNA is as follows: TGCGCCAGCAGCTGGGGGGGCGGCCAAGAGACCCAGTACTTC.